The 28 T cell receptor beta chains below all came from one sample that was sequenced in a study of shared clonotypes between healthy human individuals. TCRdb keeps only in-frame clones here, not all; method: immunoSEQ multiplex PCR. The table includes about 2.3 million clones, 92% detected once. Material: naive CD4+ T cells from PBMCs. Subset specified: CD45RA+ positively selected. These receptor sequences come from a man aged 18 to 29 in good health. Some clones in this sample may be carry-over from other donors' samples.

Notes on this clone: The sample holds other DNA sequences that translate to the same CDR3. This rearrangement joins TRBV6-6 to TRBJ2-7; D remains ambiguous. The germline V gene encodes CDR1 MNHNY and CDR2 SVGAGI (reference sequence). The V end was cut by 6 bases, the J end by 3 bases, with 6 bases between. The CDR3 runs to 11 residues. CDR3 bases: TGTGCCAGCAGCCTTCTCTACGAGCAGTACTTC. Amino acids: CASSLLYEQYF.

The genes are TRBV29-1 and TRBJ2-5, with D maybe TRBD2 (6 bases). The CDR3 totals 11 residues. V dropped 2 bases and J dropped 9 bases, with 10 bases sitting between them. Germline V CDR1 and CDR2: SQVTM, ANQGSEA. In DNA, the CDR3 is TGCAGCGTTGAAAGGACGGGGGCCCAGTACTTC. This codes for CSVERTGAQYF. The whole variable domain, filled in from reference TRBV29-1 and TRBJ2-5, reads SAVISQKPSRDICQRGTSLTIQCQVDSQVTMMFWYRQQPGQSLTLIATANQGSEATYESGFVIDKFPISRPNLTFSTLTVSNMSPEDSSIYLCSVERTGAQYFGPGTRLLVL.

V and J are TRBV2 and TRBJ1-1, with D uncertain. Germline assignment: CDR1 SNHLY and CDR2 FYNNEI. The CDR3 has 13 amino acids. The V gene lost 8 bases and the J gene lost 0 bases, with 10 bases spanning the gap. The CDR3 loop reads CASLRQLNTEAFF. The CDR3 DNA is TGTGCCAGCCTAAGGCAGCTGAACACTGAAGCTTTCTTT.

V is TRBV27 and J is TRBJ1-3; the D is unclear. Germline assignment: CDR1 MNHEY and CDR2 SMNVEV (reference sequence). Trimming stripped 5 bases from V and 1 base from J, with 18 bases between. The CDR3 is 17 residues long. The CDR3 DNA follows: TGTGCCAGCAGTCCACGGACGGGTTATAATTCTGGAAACACCATATATTTT. This translates into CASSPRTGYNSGNTIYF.

V is TRBV5-1 and J is TRBJ2-3; D uncertain. CDR1 and CDR2 from the germline V gene are SGHRS and YFSETQ. V gave up 2 bases and J gave up 4 bases, with 14 bases separating them. This CDR3 spans 15 amino acids. Written as DNA, the CDR3 is TGCGCCAGCAGCTTCGGTCCGACTGGTTCAGATACGCAGTATTTT. Translation: CASSFGPTGSDTQYF.

The genes are TRBV5-1 and TRBJ2-7, with TRBD1 identical over 9 bases. Germline V CDR1 and CDR2: SGHRS, YFSETQ. CDR3 size: 14 residues. The V segment lost 4 bases and the J segment 6 bases; nucleotides outside the gene matches: 8. Here the CDR3 DNA reads TGCGCCAGCAGCCCCCGGGACAGGGAGGGCGAGCAGTACTTC. Its protein is CASSPRDREGEQYF.

The chain links TRBV10-3 to TRBJ2-5, with D unclear. The CDR3 has 13 amino acids. Between the trimmed V and J ends, which lost 6 bases and 2 bases, there was a span of 10 bases. CDR1 and CDR2 from the germline V gene are ENHRY and SYGVKD. The CDR3 DNA follows: TGTGCCATCAGACCGTCAGAACAAGAGACCCAGTACTTC. Residues: CAIRPSEQETQYF.

The chain combines TRBV5-1 with TRBJ1-4, with 8 bases that match TRBD1. The germline gives CDR1 SGHRS, CDR2 YFSETQ. The CDR3 is made up of 15 amino acids. After removal of 4 bases from V and 4 bases from J, the junction contained 6 bases not matched to a gene. DNA for the CDR3: TGCGCCAGCAGCGGAGGGACAGGAGATAATGAAAAACTGTTTTTT. It codes for CASSGGTGDNEKLFF.

The chain joins TRBV5-1 to TRBJ2-7; 8 nucleotides align to TRBD2. Germline V gene lookup returns CDR1 SGHRS and CDR2 YFSETQ. The CDR3 sequence is 14 residues long. J gave up 7 bases and V 5 bases, and 11 bases lay outside the gene matches. CDR3 loop: CASSKGLEVREQYF. The CDR3, as DNA: TGCGCCAGCAGTAAGGGACTAGAGGTAAGGGAGCAGTACTTC.

The V and J genes are TRBV6-1 and TRBJ2-2; 8 positions match TRBD1. Trimming cost V 6 bases and J 7 bases; bases outside gene matches: 7. CDR1 MNHNS and CDR2 SASEGT come from the germline V gene. This CDR3 comprises 14 residues. CDR3 amino acids: CASSATGVYGELFF. As DNA, the CDR3 is TGTGCCAGCAGCGCGACAGGGGTTTACGGGGAGCTGTTTTTT.

V is TRBV5-1 and J is TRBJ2-2; TRBD2 aligns across 10 bases. The germline CDR1 and CDR2 sequences are SGHRS and YFSETQ. V shed 0 bases, J shed 6 bases, and the junction held 5 bases outside the gene matches. The CDR3 is 16 residues long. The CDR3 DNA is TGCGCCAGCAGCTTGGCCCCTAGCGGGAGTCCCGGGGAGCTGTTTTTT. It yields the protein CASSLAPSGSPGELFF.

The rearrangement joins TRBV19 to TRBJ1-2, with D possibly TRBD1 on 6 matching bases. The CDR3 spans 15 residues. V lost 3 bases and J lost 8, with 19 bases in between. Germline CDR1 LNHDA, CDR2 SQIVND (reference sequence). CDR3 bases: TGTGCCAGTAGTATCAGGGGAAGAGGCTTGGAGGGCTACACCTTC. It translates to CASSIRGRGLEGYTF.

In nucleotides, the CDR3 is TGCGCCAGCGGGCGGGTGGGACCCCAAGAGACCCAGTACTTC. Protein: CASGRVGPQETQYF. The rearrangement joins TRBV5-1 to TRBJ2-5; D may be TRBD1 or TRBD2 (5 bases each). The CDR3 is 14 residues long. V lost 7 bases, J lost 1 base, and 14 bases lay in between. Germline values: CDR1 SGHRS, CDR2 YFSETQ.

The chain is built from TRBV7-2 and TRBJ1-5; TRBD1 matches 8 bases. The length of the CDR3 is 14 residues. Germline V gives CDR1 SGHTA, CDR2 FQGNSA. V shed 5 bases and J 6 bases; nucleotides not matched to a gene: 6. CDR3: CASSGQGIGQPQHF. The CDR3 bases are TGTGCCAGCAGCGGACAGGGAATAGGTCAGCCCCAGCATTTT.

The rearrangement uses TRBV7-3 and TRBJ1-1; D is possibly TRBD1 (6 bases). Trimming took off 2 bases at V and 5 bases at J, with 12 bases between the two ends. Germline V gene sequence: CDR1 SGHTA, CDR2 FQGTGA. The CDR3 covers 14 residues. The CDR3 DNA reads as TGTGCCAGCAGCTTAGCACAGGGAGGTACTGAAGCTTTCTTT. Translating gives CASSLAQGGTEAFF.

This chain links TRBV4-3 with TRBJ2-1; maybe TRBD2 (6 bases). V was clipped by 3 bases and J by 2 bases, with 26 bases between them. The CDR3 spans 20 residues. CDR1 and CDR2 (germline): LGHNA, YSLEER. The CDR3 nucleotides are TGCGCCAGCAGCCACATTCCCCACCTACTAGCTGTTGATACCTACAATGAGCAGTTCTTC. Translated, it gives CASSHIPHLLAVDTYNEQFF.

This CDR3 reads CASSLMELSSGELFF. The CDR3 DNA reads as TGCGCCAGCAGCTTGATGGAGTTATCGTCCGGGGAGCTGTTTTTT. The rearrangement uses TRBV5-1 and TRBJ2-2; D gene unclear. CDR3 length: 15 residues. CDR1 SGHRS and CDR2 YFSETQ come from the germline V gene. Trimming shortened V by 1 base and J by 6 bases, and 13 bases separated the two germline ends.

This chain connects TRBV5-1 to TRBJ2-7; perhaps TRBD1 as D (6 bases). V was pared by 4 bases and J by 4 bases, with 18 bases between. Germline loops: CDR1 SGHRS, CDR2 YFSETQ. The CDR3 sequence is 15 residues long. As DNA, the CDR3 is TGCGCCAGCAGCGGAACCACCGGGACAAGTTACGAGCAGTACTTC. It codes for CASSGTTGTSYEQYF.

In regard to this clone: The sample holds other DNA sequences that translate to the same CDR3. The chain carries TRBV18 and TRBJ2-7; D is unresolved. The CDR3 consists of 12 residues. Trimming pared 6 bases from V and 0 bases from J, leaving 6 bases between. Germline loops: CDR1 KGHSH, CDR2 LQKENI. CDR3 coding DNA: TGTGCCAGCTCCCCGAGCTCCTACGAGCAGTACTTC. Its protein is CASSPSSYEQYF.

The chain joins TRBV18 to TRBJ1-1, with D possibly TRBD1 on 6 matching bases. CDR1 is KGHSH and CDR2 is LQKENI in the germline V gene. This CDR3 is 15 amino acids long. V lost 6 bases, J lost 3 bases, and 17 bases lay in between. In DNA, the CDR3 is TGTGCCAGCTCCACAGCGGGGGGACACGACACTGAAGCTTTCTTT. Amino acid sequence: CASSTAGGHDTEAFF.

The rearrangement uses TRBV6-6 and TRBJ2-2, with 8 bases lining up with TRBD1. The CDR3 runs 14 residues. The ends lost 6 bases at V and 5 bases at J; junction bases unmatched: 5. CDR1 is MNHNY, CDR2 SVGAGI, per germline (reference sequence). The DNA for the CDR3 is TGTGCCAGCAGCGACAGGGGAAAAACCGGGGAGCTGTTTTTT. It codes for CASSDRGKTGELFF.

The CDR3 coding sequence is TGTGCCAGCAGCTTACACAATGAGCAGTTCTTC. It encodes CASSLHNEQFF. The genes are TRBV4-2 and TRBJ2-1; unclear D gene. From germline, CDR1 is LGHNA and CDR2 YNFKEQ. Trimming removed 5 bases at V and 5 bases at J, with 4 bases between. CDR3 length equals 11 residues.

On this clone: This sample includes further DNA sequences coding for the same CDR3. This chain joins TRBV5-4 and TRBJ2-1; TRBD2 aligns across 10 bases. V lost 4 bases to trimming and J lost 2 bases; unmatched junction nucleotides: 3. Germline V gene data show CDR1 as SGHNT and CDR2 as YYREEE (reference sequence). The CDR3 runs 15 residues. CDR3 region: CASSPSGSTYNEQFF. The CDR3 nucleotides are TGTGCCAGCAGCCCTAGCGGGAGCACCTACAATGAGCAGTTCTTC.

The J gene is TRBJ1-2, the V gene TRBV9, with 8 bases fitting TRBD1. The V gene end was trimmed by 0 bases and the J gene end by 2 bases; junction bases not matched to a gene: 9. The germline CDR1 and CDR2 sequences are SGDLS and YYNGEE. This CDR3 spans 17 amino acids. The CDR3 sequence is CASSVGSRTGLNYGYTF. For the CDR3, the DNA is TGTGCCAGCAGCGTAGGATCACGGACAGGGCTAAACTATGGCTACACCTTC.

In regard to this clone: Other DNA variants within this sample encode the same CDR3. Written as DNA, the CDR3 is TGTGCCAGTAGTTCAGGGAGATACAATGAGCAGTTCTTC. This sequence encodes CASSSGRYNEQFF. The J gene is TRBJ2-1, the V gene TRBV19; D possibly matches TRBD1 or TRBD2 (5 bases each). Trimming left V 5 bases short and J 4 bases short, with 9 bases between. The CDR3 extends over 13 amino acids. The V gene's germline CDR1 is LNHDA and CDR2 SQIVND (reference sequence).

The chain couples TRBV5-1 to TRBJ1-1; TRBD1 matches 10 bases. CDR3 size: 16 residues. CDR1 and CDR2 (germline): SGHRS, YFSETQ. V shed 4 bases and J 5 bases; nucleotides not matched to a gene: 11. The CDR3, as DNA: TGCGCCAGCAGCAGGGGGCCAGGGGGACAGGGGACTGAAGCTTTCTTT. Translated: CASSRGPGGQGTEAFF.

The J gene is TRBJ1-2, the V gene TRBV7-9, with TRBD1 as a possible D gene (6 bases). The germline V and J ends were trimmed by 2 bases and 8 bases, with 15 bases remaining between them. The CDR3 loop spans 14 amino acids. CDR1 and CDR2 from the germline V gene are SEHNR and FQNEAQ (reference sequence). The CDR3 is CASSLSDRPWGYTF. The CDR3 nucleotides are TGTGCCAGCAGCTTATCTGACAGGCCTTGGGGCTACACCTTC.

The chain combines TRBV5-6 with TRBJ2-1; 8 bases map to TRBD2. The CDR3 has 15 amino acids. V gave up 1 base and J gave up 2 bases; unmatched junction bases: 2. CDR1 is SGHDT and CDR2 is YYEEEE in the germline V gene. The CDR3 region has the DNA TGTGCCAGCAGCTTGAGGCGGGAGGCCTACAATGAGCAGTTCTTC. It codes for CASSLRREAYNEQFF.